This T cell receptor (beta chain) came from a study of cytotoxic CD8 clonotypes in ibrutinib-treated CLL. Study conclusions and caveats: Researchers report that baseline clonality outpaced age-matched healthy donors and tracked circulating CD8+ T-cell counts. Private clonotypes, not public ones, expanded at ibrutinib response.

Sequencing was designed to attain a depth spanning 1 in 200,000 to 1 in 1 million T cells. Profiling relied on immunoSEQ multiplex PCR, and the TCRdb table lists in-frame clones only, not all of them. The sample yields about 50,000 clones, roughly 80% seen once. Trimming pared 2 bases from V and 8 bases from J, leaving 7 bases between. The CDR3 has 11 amino acids. In germline, CDR1 is GTSNPN, CDR2 SVGIG (reference sequence). On this clone: What it recognizes is unknown.

The source was PBMCs, collected after 24 months of ibrutinib treatment. The receptor's source is a human donor with chronic lymphocytic leukemia. V and J are TRBV30 and TRBJ2-1; D unresolved. CDR3 loop: CAWSSQYEQFF. CDR3 coding DNA: TGTGCCTGGAGTTCCCAATATGAGCAGTTCTTC.